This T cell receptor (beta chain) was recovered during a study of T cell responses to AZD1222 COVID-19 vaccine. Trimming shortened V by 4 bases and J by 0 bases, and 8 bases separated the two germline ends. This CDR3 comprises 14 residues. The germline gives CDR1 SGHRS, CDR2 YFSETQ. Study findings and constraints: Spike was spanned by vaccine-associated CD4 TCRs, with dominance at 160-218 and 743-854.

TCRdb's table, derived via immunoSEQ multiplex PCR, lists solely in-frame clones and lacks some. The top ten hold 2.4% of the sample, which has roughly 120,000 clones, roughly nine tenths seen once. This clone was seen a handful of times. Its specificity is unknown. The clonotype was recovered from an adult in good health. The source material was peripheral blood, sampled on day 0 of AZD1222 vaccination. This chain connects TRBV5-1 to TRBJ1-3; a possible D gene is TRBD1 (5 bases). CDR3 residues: CASSQTDSGNTIYF. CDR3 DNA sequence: TGCGCCAGCAGCCAGACAGACTCTGGAAACACCATATATTTT.